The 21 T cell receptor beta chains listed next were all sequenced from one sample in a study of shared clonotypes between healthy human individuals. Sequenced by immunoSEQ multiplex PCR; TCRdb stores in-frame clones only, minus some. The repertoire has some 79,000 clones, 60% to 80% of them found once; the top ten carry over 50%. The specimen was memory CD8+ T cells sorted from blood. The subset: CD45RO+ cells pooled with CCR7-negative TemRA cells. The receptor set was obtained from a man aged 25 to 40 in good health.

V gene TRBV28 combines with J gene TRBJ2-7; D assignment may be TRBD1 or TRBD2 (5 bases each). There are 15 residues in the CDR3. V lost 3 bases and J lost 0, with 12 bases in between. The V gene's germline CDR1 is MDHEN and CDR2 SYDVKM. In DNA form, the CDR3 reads TGTGCCAGCAGTTTGGGGACCGACATCTCCTACGAGCAGTACTTC. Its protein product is CASSLGTDISYEQYF.

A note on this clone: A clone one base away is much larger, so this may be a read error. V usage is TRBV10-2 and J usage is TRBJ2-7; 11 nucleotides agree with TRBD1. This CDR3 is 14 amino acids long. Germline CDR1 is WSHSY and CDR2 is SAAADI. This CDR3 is CASSTGTGGYEQYF. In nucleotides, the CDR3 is TGTGCCAGCAGTACCGGGACAGGGGGCTACGAGCAGTACTTC.

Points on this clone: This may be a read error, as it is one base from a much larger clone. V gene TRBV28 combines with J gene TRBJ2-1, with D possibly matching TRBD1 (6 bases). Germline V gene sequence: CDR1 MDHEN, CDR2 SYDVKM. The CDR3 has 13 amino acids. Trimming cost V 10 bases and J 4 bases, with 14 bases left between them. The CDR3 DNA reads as TGTGCCACGCACAGGGAGCTATACAATGAGCAGTTCTTC. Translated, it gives CATHRELYNEQFF.

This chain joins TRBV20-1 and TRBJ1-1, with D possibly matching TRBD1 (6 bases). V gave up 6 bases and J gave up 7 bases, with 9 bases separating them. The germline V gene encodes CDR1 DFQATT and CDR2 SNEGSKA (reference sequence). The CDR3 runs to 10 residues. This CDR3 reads CSATTGEAFF. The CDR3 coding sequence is TGCAGTGCCACGACAGGTGAAGCTTTCTTT.

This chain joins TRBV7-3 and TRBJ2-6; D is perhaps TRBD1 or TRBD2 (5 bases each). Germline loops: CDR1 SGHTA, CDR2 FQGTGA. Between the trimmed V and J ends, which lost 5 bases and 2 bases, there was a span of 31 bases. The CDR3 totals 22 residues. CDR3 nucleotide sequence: TGTGCCAGCAGCCCCCTAGGGAGCCCGGGGCCTTTAGGGAGCGCTGGGGCCAACGTCCTGACTTTC. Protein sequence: CASSPLGSPGPLGSAGANVLTF.

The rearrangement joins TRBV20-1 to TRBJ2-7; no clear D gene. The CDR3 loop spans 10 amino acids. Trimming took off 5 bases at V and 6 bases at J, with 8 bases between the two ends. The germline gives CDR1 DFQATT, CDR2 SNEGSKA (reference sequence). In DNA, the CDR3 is TGCAGTGCTGGGGTCCCCGAGCAGTACTTC. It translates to CSAGVPEQYF.

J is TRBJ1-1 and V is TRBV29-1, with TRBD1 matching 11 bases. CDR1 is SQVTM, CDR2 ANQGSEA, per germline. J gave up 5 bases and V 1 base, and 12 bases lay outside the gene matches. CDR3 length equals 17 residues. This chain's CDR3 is CSVEGRGQGVYGTEAFF. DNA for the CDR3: TGCAGCGTTGAAGGTCGGGGACAGGGGGTATACGGGACTGAAGCTTTCTTT.

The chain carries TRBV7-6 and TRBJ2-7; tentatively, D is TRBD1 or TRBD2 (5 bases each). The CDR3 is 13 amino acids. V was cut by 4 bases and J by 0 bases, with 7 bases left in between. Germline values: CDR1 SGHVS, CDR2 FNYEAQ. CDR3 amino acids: CASSWDRSYEQYF. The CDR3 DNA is TGTGCCAGCAGCTGGGACCGCTCCTACGAGCAGTACTTC.

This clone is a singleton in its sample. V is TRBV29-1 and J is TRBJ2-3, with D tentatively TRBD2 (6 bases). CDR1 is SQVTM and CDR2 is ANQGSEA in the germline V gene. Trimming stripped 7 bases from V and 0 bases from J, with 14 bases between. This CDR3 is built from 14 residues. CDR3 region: CSADPSVSTDTQYF. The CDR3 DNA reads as TGCAGCGCCGACCCTAGCGTCAGCACAGATACGCAGTATTTT.

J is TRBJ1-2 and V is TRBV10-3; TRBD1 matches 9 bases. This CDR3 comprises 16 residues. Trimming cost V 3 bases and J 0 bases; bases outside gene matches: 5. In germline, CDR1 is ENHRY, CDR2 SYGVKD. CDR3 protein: CAISDYRDRANYGYTF. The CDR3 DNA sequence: TGTGCCATCAGTGATTACCGGGACAGGGCTAACTATGGCTACACCTTC.

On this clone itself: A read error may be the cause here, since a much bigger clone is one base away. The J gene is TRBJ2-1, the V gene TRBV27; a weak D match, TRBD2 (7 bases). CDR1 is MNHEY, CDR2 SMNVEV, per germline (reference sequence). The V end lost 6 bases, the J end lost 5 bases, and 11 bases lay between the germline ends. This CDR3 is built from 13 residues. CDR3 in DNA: TGTGCCAGCAGGCTGGGGGGGCACAATGAGCAGTTCTTC. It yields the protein CASRLGGHNEQFF.

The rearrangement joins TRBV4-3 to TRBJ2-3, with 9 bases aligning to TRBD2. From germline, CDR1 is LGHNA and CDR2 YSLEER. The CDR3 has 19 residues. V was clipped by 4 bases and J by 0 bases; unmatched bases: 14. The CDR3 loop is CASSPSRREGLISTDTQYF. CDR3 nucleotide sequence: TGCGCCAGCAGCCCGTCCCGGCGGGAGGGCCTTATTAGCACAGATACGCAGTATTTT.

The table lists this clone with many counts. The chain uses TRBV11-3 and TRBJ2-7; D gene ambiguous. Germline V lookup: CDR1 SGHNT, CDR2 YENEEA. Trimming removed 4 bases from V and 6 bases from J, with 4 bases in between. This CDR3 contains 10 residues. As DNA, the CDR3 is TGTGCCAGCAGCTCTAGCGAGCAGTACTTC. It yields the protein CASSSSEQYF.

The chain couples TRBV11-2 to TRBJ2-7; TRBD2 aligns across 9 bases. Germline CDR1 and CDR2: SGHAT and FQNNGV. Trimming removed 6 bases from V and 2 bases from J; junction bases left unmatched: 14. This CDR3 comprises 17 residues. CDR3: CASRTTHSGSFPYEQYF. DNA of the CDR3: TGTGCCAGCAGAACAACCCATAGCGGGAGTTTCCCCTACGAGCAGTACTTC.

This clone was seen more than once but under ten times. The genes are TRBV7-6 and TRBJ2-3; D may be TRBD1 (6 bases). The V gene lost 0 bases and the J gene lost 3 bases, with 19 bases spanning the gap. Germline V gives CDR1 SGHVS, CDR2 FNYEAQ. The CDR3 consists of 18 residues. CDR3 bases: TGTGCCAGCAGCTTAGCGAAGGGGGAAGGCTATTCGACAGATACGCAGTATTTT. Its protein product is CASSLAKGEGYSTDTQYF. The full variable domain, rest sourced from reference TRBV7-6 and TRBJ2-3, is GAGVSQSPRYKVTKRGQDVALRCDPISGHVSLYWYRQALGQGPEFLTYFNYEAQQDKSGLPNDRFSAERPEGSISTLTIQRTEQRDSAMYRCASSLAKGEGYSTDTQYFGPGTRLTVL.

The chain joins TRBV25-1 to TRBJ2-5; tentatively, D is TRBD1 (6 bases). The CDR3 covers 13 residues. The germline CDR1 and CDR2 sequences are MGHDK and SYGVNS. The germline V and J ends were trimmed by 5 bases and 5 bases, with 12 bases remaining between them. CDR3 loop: CASSKQGSETQYF. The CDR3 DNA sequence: TGTGCCAGCAGTAAACAGGGATCTGAGACCCAGTACTTC. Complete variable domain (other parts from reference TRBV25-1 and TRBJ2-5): EADIYQTPRYLVIGTGKKITLECSQTMGHDKMYWYQQDPGMELHLIHYSYGVNSTEKGDLSSESTVSRIRTEHFPLTLESARPSHTSQYLCASSKQGSETQYFGPGTRLLVL.

The CDR3 DNA is TGTGCCAGCAGGCTCTACAGTAGTTCCTACGAGCAGTACTTC. This sequence encodes CASRLYSSSYEQYF. The chain employs TRBV2 and TRBJ2-7; no firm D call. V lost 6 bases and J 1 base, leaving 13 bases between the germline ends. The germline CDR1 and CDR2 sequences are SNHLY and FYNNEI. This CDR3 is built from 14 residues.

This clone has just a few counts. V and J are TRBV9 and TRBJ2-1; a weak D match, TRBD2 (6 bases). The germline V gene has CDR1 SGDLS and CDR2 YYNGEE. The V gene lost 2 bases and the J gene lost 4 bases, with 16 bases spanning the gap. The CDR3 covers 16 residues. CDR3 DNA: TGTGCCAGCAGCGTCGGGCGGGATGAGATTTACAATGAGCAGTTCTTC. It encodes CASSVGRDEIYNEQFF.

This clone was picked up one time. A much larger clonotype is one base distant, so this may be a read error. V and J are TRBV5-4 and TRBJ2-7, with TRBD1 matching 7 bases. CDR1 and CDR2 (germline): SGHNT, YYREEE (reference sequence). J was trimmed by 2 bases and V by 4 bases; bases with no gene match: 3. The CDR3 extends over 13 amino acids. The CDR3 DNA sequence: TGTGCCAGCAGCGTGGGACAGACCTACGAGCAGTACTTC. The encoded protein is CASSVGQTYEQYF.

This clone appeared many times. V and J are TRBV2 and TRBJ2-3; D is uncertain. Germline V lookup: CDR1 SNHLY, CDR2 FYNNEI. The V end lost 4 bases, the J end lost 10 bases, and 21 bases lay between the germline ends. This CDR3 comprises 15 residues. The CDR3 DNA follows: TGTGCCAGCAGTGGCGGCAGGATCGCGCCCGGAGCGCAGTATTTT. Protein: CASSGGRIAPGAQYF.

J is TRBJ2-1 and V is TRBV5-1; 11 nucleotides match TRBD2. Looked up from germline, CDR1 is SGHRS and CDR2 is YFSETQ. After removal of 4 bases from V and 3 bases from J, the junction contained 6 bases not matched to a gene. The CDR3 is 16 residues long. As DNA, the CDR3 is TGCGCCAGCAGCAGCACTAGCGGGAGTCTCTACAATGAGCAGTTCTTC. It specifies CASSSTSGSLYNEQFF.